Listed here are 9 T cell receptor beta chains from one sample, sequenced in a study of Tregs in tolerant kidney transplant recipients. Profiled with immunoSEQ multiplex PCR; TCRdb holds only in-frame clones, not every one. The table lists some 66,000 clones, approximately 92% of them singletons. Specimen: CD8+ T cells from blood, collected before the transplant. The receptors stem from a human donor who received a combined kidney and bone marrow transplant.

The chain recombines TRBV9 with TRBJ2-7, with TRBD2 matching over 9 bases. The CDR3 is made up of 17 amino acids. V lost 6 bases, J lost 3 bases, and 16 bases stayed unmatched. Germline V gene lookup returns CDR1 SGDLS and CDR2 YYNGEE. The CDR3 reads CASTLVGAGGRNYEQYF. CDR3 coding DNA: TGTGCCAGCACCCTAGTGGGGGCGGGGGGGCGGAACTACGAGCAGTACTTC.

The CDR3 nucleotides read TGTGCCAGCAGTCTAGGACAGGGTTGGACTGAAGCTTTCTTT. Protein: CASSLGQGWTEAFF. The rearrangement links TRBV6-5 to TRBJ1-1; 8 bases are a match to TRBD1. The germline V gene has CDR1 MNHEY and CDR2 SVGAGI. V lost 5 bases and J lost 5; bases outside the gene matches: 7. The CDR3 sequence is 14 residues long.

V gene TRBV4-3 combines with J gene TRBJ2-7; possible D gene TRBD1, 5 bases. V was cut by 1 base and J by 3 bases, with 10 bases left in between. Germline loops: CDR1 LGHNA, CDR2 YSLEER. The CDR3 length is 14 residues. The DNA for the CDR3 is TGCGCCAGCAGCCAAGTCCAGGGTAGCTACGAGCAGTACTTC. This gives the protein CASSQVQGSYEQYF.

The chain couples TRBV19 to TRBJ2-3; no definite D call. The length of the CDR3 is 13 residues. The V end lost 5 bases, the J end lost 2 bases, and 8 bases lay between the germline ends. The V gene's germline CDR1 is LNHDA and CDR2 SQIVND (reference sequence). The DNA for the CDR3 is TGTGCCAGTAGTTTGGCTGTCACAGATACGCAGTATTTT. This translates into CASSLAVTDTQYF.

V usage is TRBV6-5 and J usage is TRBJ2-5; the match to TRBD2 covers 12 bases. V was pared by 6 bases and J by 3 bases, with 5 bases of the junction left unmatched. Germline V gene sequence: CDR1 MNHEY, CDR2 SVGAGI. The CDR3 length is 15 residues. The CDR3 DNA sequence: TGTGCCAGCAGCCTAGCGGGGGGGATCGAAGAGACCCAGTACTTC. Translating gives CASSLAGGIEETQYF.

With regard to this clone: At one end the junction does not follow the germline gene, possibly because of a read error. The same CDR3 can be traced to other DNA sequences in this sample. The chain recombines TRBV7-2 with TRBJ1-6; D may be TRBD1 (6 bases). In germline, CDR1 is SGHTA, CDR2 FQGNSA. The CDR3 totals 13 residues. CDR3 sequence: CARRDTHNSPLHF. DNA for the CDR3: TGTGCCAGACGGGACACACATAATTCCCCCCTCCACTTT.

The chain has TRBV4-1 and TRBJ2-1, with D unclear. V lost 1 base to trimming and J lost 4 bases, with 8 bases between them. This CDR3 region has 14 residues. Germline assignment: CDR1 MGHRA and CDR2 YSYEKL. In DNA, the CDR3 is TGCGCCAGCAGCCAAGGGGCAAGTTACAATGAGCAGTTCTTC. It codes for CASSQGASYNEQFF.

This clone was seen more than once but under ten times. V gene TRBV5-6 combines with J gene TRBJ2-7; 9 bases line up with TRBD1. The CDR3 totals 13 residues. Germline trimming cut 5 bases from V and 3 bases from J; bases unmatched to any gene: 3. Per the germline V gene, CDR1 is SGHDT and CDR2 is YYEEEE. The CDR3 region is CASRMGQGYEQYF. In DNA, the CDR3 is TGTGCCAGCAGAATGGGACAGGGCTACGAGCAGTACTTC.

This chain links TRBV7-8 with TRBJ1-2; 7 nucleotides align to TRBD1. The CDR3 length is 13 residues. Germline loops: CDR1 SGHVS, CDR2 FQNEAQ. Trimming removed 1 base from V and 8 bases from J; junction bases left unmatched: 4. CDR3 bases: TGTGCCAGCAGCTTAGGACAGGGAACCGGCTACACCTTC. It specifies CASSLGQGTGYTF.